One TCR beta chain is described in this entry. Its target is unknown. This sample is part of a study of metastatic and nonmetastatic thyroid tumors. Study details: Malignant thyroid and benign thyroid patients provided blood and tumor or nodule tissue whose repertoires were compared. Study observations and caveats: Malignant thyroid tumors reportedly exceeded benign nodules significantly in TCR beta diversity, with the difference appearing in blood and tumor.

Until they underwent thyroid surgery, no patient had received any treatment. J was trimmed by 0 bases and V by 6 bases; bases with no gene match: 5. Germline CDR1 reads DFQATT; CDR2 reads SNEGSKA (reference sequence). The CDR3 is made up of 14 amino acids. Per the original data handling: What underpinned the distant-metastasis classifier for papillary thyroid cancer was the set of CDR3 differences across clinicopathological groups. Using MiXCR, TCRdb reanalyzed the PCR reads. V and J calls and clone size were set by TCRdb, not the authors. The sample carries 23,000 or so clones, 22% recorded once. The TCR comes from a female donor with papillary thyroid cancer or a benign thyroid nodule (not recorded which). Some clones in this sample may be carry-over from other donors' samples. Input material: blood. This chain joins TRBV20-1 and TRBJ1-5; 7 bases agree with TRBD1. The CDR3 is CSASRQGSNQPQHF. DNA of the CDR3: TGCAGTGCGTCTAGACAGGGTAGCAATCAGCCCCAGCATTTT.